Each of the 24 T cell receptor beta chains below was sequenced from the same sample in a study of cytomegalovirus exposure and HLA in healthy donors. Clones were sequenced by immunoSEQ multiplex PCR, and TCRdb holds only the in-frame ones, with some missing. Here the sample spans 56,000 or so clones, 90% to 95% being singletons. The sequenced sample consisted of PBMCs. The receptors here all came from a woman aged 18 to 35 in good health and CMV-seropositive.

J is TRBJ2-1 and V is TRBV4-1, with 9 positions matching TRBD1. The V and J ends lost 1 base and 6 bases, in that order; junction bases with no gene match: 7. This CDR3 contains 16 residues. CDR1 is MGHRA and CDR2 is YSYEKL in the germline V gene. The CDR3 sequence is CASSQAPPDRGNEQFF. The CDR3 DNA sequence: TGCGCCAGCAGCCAAGCGCCCCCGGACAGGGGCAATGAGCAGTTCTTC.

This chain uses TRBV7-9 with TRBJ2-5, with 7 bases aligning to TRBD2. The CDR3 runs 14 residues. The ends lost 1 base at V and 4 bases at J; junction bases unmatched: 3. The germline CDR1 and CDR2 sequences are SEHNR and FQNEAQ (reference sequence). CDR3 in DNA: TGTGCCAGCAGCTTAGAAGCGGGGACAGAGACCCAGTACTTC. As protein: CASSLEAGTETQYF.

The DNA of the CDR3 is TGTGCCAGCAGCCGAAAGCGGGGGCCTCAAGAGACCCAGTACTTC. As protein: CASSRKRGPQETQYF. This chain links TRBV13 with TRBJ2-5; 8 bases fit TRBD2. The CDR3 consists of 15 residues. Trimming at V came to 5 bases and at J to 2 bases, leaving 7 bases not matched to a gene. Germline V gene lookup returns CDR1 PRHDT and CDR2 FYEKMQ (reference sequence).

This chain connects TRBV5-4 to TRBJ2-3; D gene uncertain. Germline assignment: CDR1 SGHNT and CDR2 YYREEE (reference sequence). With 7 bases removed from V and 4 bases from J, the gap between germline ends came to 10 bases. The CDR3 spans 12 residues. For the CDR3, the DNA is TGTGCCAGCTATCGATCGGCAGATACGCAGTATTTT. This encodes CASYRSADTQYF. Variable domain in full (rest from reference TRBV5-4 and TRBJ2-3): ETGVTQSPTHLIKTRGQQVTLRCSSQSGHNTVSWYQQALGQGPQFIFQYYREEENGRGNFPPRFSGLQFPNYSSELNVNALELDDSALYLCASYRSADTQYFGPGTRLTVL.

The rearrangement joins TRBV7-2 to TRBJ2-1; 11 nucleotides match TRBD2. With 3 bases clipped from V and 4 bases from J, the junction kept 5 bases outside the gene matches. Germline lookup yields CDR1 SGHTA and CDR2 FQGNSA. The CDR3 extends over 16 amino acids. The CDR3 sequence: CASSLQTSGGYNEQFF. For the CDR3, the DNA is TGTGCCAGCAGCTTGCAAACTAGCGGGGGATACAATGAGCAGTTCTTC.

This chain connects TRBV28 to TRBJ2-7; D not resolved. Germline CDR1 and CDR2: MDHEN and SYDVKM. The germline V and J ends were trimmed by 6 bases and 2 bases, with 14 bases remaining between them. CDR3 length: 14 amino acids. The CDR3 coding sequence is TGTGCCAGCAGCCGAACAGATTTGACCTACGAGCAGTACTTC. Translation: CASSRTDLTYEQYF.

The CDR3, as DNA: TGTGCCAGTAGTAATCCCGGACTAGCGGGGCCCGGGGAGCTGTTTTTT. This codes for CASSNPGLAGPGELFF. This chain links TRBV19 with TRBJ2-2; 12 bases line up with TRBD2. Germline lookup yields CDR1 LNHDA and CDR2 SQIVND (reference sequence). V lost 4 bases, J lost 6 bases, and 6 bases stayed unmatched. CDR3 size: 16 residues.

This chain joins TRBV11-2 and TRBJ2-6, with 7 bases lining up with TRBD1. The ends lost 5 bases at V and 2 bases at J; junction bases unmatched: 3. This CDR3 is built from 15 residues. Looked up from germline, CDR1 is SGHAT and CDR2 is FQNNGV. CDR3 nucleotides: TGTGCCAGCAGCACAGGGGTTGCTGGGGCCAACGTCCTGACTTTC. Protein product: CASSTGVAGANVLTF.

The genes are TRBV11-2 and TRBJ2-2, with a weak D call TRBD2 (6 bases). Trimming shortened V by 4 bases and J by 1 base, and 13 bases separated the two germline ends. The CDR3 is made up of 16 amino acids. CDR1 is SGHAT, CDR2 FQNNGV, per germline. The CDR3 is CASSYQRVMNTGELFF. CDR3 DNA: TGTGCCAGCAGCTATCAGCGGGTGATGAACACCGGGGAGCTGTTTTTT. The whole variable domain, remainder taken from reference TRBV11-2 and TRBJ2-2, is EAGVAQSPRYKIIEKRQSVAFWCNPISGHATLYWYQQILGQGPKLLIQFQNNGVVDDSQLPKDRFSAERLKGVDSTLKIQPAKLEDSAVYLCASSYQRVMNTGELFFGEGSRLTVL.

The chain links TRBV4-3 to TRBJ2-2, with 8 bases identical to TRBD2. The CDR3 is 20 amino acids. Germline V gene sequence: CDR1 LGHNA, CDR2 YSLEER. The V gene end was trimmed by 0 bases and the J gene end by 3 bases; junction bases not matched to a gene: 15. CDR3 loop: CASSQDRSQSGGIDTGELFF. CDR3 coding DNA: TGCGCCAGCAGCCAAGATAGGTCCCAATCGGGAGGGATCGACACCGGGGAGCTGTTTTTT.

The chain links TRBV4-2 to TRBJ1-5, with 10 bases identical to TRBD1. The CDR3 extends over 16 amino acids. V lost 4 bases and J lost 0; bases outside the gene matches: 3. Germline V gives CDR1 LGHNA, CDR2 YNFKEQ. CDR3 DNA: TGTGCCAGCAGCCCTGGGACAGGGGATAGCAATCAGCCCCAGCATTTT. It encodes CASSPGTGDSNQPQHF.

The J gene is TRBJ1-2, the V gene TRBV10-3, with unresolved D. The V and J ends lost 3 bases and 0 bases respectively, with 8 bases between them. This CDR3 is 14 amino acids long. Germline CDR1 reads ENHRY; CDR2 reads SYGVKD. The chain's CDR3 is CAISDPPSNYGYTF. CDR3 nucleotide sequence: TGTGCCATCAGTGACCCCCCTTCTAACTATGGCTACACCTTC.

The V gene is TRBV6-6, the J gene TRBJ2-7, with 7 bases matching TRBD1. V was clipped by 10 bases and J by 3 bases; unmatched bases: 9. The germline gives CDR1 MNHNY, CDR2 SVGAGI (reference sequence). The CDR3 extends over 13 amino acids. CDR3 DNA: TGTGCCACCAAGGGGGCCACGTTCTACGAGCAGTACTTC. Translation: CATKGATFYEQYF.

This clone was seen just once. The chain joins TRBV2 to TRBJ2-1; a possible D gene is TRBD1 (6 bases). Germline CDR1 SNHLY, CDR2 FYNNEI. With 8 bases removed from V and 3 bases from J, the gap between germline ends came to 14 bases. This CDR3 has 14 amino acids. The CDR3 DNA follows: TGTGCCAGCGATGGGGGCCCCAGCTACAATGAGCAGTTCTTC. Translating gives CASDGGPSYNEQFF.

DNA for the CDR3: TGTGCCAGCACCCAGGGGAGATATGGCTACACCTTC. Translating gives CASTQGRYGYTF. The chain has TRBV6-6 and TRBJ1-2, with D tentatively TRBD1 (6 bases). Looked up from germline, CDR1 is MNHNY and CDR2 is SVGAGI (reference sequence). CDR3 size: 12 residues. With 7 bases removed from V and 5 bases from J, the gap between germline ends came to 11 bases.

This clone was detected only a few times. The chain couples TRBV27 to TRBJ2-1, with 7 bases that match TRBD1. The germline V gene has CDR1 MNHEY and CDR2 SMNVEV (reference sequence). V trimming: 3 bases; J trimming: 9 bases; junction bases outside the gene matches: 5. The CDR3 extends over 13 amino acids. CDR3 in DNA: TGTGCCAGCAGTTTGAAACAGGGGATTGAGCAGTTCTTC. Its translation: CASSLKQGIEQFF.

In nucleotides, the CDR3 is TGTGCCAGCACGAGAAGCGGGGGGGCCGAGCAGTACTTC. Protein sequence: CASTRSGGAEQYF. The chain joins TRBV28 to TRBJ2-7; TRBD2 matches at 10 bases. CDR3 length: 13 amino acids. Trimming cost V 7 bases and J 6 bases; bases outside gene matches: 6. The germline V gene encodes CDR1 MDHEN and CDR2 SYDVKM.

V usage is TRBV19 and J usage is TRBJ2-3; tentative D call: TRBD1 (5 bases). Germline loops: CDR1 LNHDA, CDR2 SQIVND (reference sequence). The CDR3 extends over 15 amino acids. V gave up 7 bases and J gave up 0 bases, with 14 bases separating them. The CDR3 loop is CASTTDRASTDTQYF. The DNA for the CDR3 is TGTGCCAGTACAACAGACAGAGCTAGCACAGATACGCAGTATTTT.

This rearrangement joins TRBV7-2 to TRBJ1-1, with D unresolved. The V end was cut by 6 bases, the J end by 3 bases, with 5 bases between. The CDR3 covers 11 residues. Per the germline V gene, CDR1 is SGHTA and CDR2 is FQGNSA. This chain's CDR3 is CASSFDTEAFF. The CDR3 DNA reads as TGTGCCAGCAGTTTCGACACTGAAGCTTTCTTT.

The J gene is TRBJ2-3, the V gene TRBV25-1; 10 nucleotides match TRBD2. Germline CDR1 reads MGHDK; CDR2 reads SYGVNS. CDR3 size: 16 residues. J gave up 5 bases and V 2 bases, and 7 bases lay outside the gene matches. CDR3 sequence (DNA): TGTGCCAGCAGTGAAATCCCCGGACTAGCGGTAGATACGCAGTATTTT. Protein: CASSEIPGLAVDTQYF.

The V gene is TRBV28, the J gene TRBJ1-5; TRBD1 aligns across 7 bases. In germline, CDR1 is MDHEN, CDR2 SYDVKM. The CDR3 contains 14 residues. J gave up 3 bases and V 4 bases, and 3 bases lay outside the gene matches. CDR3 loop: CASSSQGFNQPQHF. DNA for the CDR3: TGTGCCAGCAGTTCACAGGGGTTCAATCAGCCCCAGCATTTT.

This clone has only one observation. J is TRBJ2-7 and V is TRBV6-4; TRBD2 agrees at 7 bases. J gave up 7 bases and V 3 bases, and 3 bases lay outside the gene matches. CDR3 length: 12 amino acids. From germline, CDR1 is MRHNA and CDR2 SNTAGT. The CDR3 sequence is CASSDRGGEQYF. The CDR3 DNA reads TGTGCCAGCAGTGATCGGGGAGGGGAGCAGTACTTC.

This chain's CDR3 is CASSYGYGYTF. DNA for the CDR3: TGTGCCAGCAGCTACGGGTATGGCTACACCTTC. The genes are TRBV7-9 and TRBJ1-2; D is unclear. Trimming left V 4 bases short and J 5 bases short, with 5 bases between. The CDR3 totals 11 residues. Germline V CDR1 and CDR2: SEHNR, FQNEAQ (reference sequence). Together with reference TRBV7-9 and TRBJ1-2, the CDR3 gives the full variable domain: DTGVSQNPRHKITKRGQNVTFRCDPISEHNRLYWYRQTLGQGPEFLTYFQNEAQLEKSRLLSDRFSAERPKGSFSTLEIQRTEQGDSAMYLCASSYGYGYTFGSGTRLTVV.

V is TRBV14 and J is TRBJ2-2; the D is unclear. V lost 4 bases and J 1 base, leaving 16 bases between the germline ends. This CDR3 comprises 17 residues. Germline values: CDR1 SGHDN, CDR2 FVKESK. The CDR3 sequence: CASSPPTWARNTGELFF. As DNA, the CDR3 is TGTGCCAGCAGCCCTCCCACTTGGGCCAGGAACACCGGGGAGCTGTTTTTT.